This T cell receptor (beta chain) was identified in a study of blood T cell repertoires in COVID-19. Across the study: Acute-phase and convalescent COVID-19 samples originated in the United States, Italy and Spain.

Germline CDR1 reads SEHNR; CDR2 reads FQNEAQ (reference sequence). The CDR3 is 13 amino acids. V was trimmed by 8 bases and J by 1 base, leaving 11 bases between them. Method: immunoSEQ multiplex PCR; TCRdb's copy keeps in-frame clones and lacks some. Counted here are more than 300,000 clones, roughly nine tenths occurring once; the ten biggest clones make up more than 9%. Cohort assignment relied on participant-reported clinical history. The rearrangement links TRBV7-9 to TRBJ1-1; D uncertain. The sample consisted of PBMCs or T cells enriched from blood (not recorded which). This TCR derives from a woman in her 30s who had recovered from COVID-19. The CDR3 spells CASSGLKNTEAFF. In nucleotides, the CDR3 is TGTGCCAGCTCTGGGCTAAAGAACACTGAAGCTTTCTTT.